These 5 T cell receptor beta chains share one sample of origin, sequenced in a study of T cells expressing NK-cell markers. Reprocessing the 5' RACE reads, TCRdb reports a single entry for every CDR3 protein and omits DNA. This table lists roughly 180,000 distinct CDR3 sequences. The specimen was blood T cells: a sorted CD56 or NKG2C T cell subset, CD4+ or CD8+ T cells, or bulk PBMC T cells (not recorded which). The source is a man aged 18-75 years in good health.

The V gene is TRBV28, the J gene TRBJ2-7. CDR1 and CDR2 (germline): MDHEN, SYDVKM. CDR3 length: 14 amino acids. The CDR3 is CASSLIAGTYEQYF.

The chain employs TRBV12-3 or TRBV12-4 and TRBJ2-2; TCRdb's D gene call, TRBD1, goes unchecked for lack of DNA. This CDR3 is built from 16 residues. CDR3 sequence reads: CASSLRTGGNTGELFF.

The chain couples TRBV5-6 to TRBJ1-1; TCRdb picks TRBD1, but there is no DNA to check that call. Germline V gene lookup returns CDR1 SGHDT and CDR2 YYEEEE. This CDR3 is 14 amino acids long. CDR3 sequence: CASSPGIQNTEAFF.

V is TRBV13 and J is TRBJ2-1; as DNA is missing, the TRBD2 call by TCRdb cannot be tested. The V gene's germline CDR1 is PRHDT and CDR2 FYEKMQ (reference sequence). The CDR3 covers 14 residues. CDR3 loop: CASSSQAGYNEQFF.

The gene calls are TRBV5-6 and TRBJ2-3; TCRdb lists TRBD2, though no DNA is available to test this call. Germline lookup yields CDR1 SGHDT and CDR2 YYEEEE. The CDR3 loop spans 16 amino acids. The CDR3 sequence is CASTDPRDLSTDTQYF.